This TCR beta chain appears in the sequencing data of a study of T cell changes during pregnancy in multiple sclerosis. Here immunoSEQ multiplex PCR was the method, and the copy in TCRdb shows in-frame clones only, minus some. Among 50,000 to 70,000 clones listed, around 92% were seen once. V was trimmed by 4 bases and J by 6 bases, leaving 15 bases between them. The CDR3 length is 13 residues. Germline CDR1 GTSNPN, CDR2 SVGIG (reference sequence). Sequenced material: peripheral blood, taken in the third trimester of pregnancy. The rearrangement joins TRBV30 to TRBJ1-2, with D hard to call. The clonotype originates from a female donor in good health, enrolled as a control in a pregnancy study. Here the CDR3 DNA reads TGTGCCTGGACGCCAAATACGCTACATGGCTACACCTTC. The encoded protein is CAWTPNTLHGYTF.